This entry lists 28 T cell receptor beta chains sequenced from one sample in a study of cytotoxic CD8 clonotypes in ibrutinib-treated CLL. Generated by immunoSEQ multiplex PCR, the TCRdb table keeps only in-frame clones and is missing some. The table shows some 150,000 clones, with about 78% occurring only once. Sequenced here: PBMCs, sampled after 24 months of ibrutinib treatment. The source of these receptors is a human donor with chronic lymphocytic leukemia.

The genes are TRBV28 and TRBJ2-5; 10 bases agree with TRBD1. The CDR3 is 16 amino acids. Germline loops: CDR1 MDHEN, CDR2 SYDVKM. Germline trimming cut 5 bases from V and 3 bases from J; bases unmatched to any gene: 9. The CDR3 coding sequence is TGTGCCAGCAGTGTAACCGGGACAGGGGTCGAAGAGACCCAGTACTTC. This translates into CASSVTGTGVEETQYF. The full variable domain, in which reference TRBV28 and TRBJ2-5 provide the parts outside the CDR3, is DVKVTQSSRYLVKRTGEKVFLECVQDMDHENMFWYRQDPGLGLRLIYFSYDVKMKEKGDIPEGYSVSREKKERFSLILESASTNQTSMYLCASSVTGTGVEETQYFGPGTRLLVL.

This chain connects TRBV30 to TRBJ1-2; D gene unclear. Germline V lookup: CDR1 GTSNPN, CDR2 SVGIG (reference sequence). The CDR3 is 15 amino acids. V gave up 3 bases and J gave up 4 bases, with 18 bases separating them. The CDR3 bases are TGTGCCTGGAGCCCCCGTAGGGCTTTAAGCTATGGCTACACCTTC. This codes for CAWSPRRALSYGYTF.

The chain couples TRBV18 to TRBJ2-3; no clear D. In germline, CDR1 is KGHSH, CDR2 LQKENI. Trimming cost V 8 bases and J 5 bases, with 14 bases left between them. The length of the CDR3 is 13 residues. CDR3 in DNA: TGTGCCAGCACCCCCCAGGACCTAGATACGCAGTATTTT. It encodes CASTPQDLDTQYF.

The J gene is TRBJ2-7, the V gene TRBV6-6, with D perhaps matching TRBD1 or TRBD2 (5 bases each). The CDR3 sequence is 13 residues long. Germline V lookup: CDR1 MNHNY, CDR2 SVGAGI (reference sequence). Trimming removed 2 bases from V and 4 bases from J, with 9 bases in between. CDR3 DNA: TGTGCCAGCAGTTACGGGGACGGGTACGAGCAGTACTTC. As protein: CASSYGDGYEQYF.

The chain couples TRBV28 to TRBJ1-1; 9 bases align to TRBD1. Trimming at V came to 6 bases and at J to 10 bases, leaving 3 bases not matched to a gene. The germline CDR1 and CDR2 sequences are MDHEN and SYDVKM. The CDR3 totals 11 residues. CDR3 sequence: CASSRQGGAFF. CDR3 sequence (DNA): TGTGCCAGCAGCAGACAGGGGGGAGCTTTCTTT.

This chain links TRBV7-3 with TRBJ2-3, with D unclear. The V end lost 5 bases, the J end lost 0 bases, and 12 bases lay between the germline ends. Germline CDR1 SGHTA, CDR2 FQGTGA. This CDR3 contains 15 residues. CDR3 sequence reads: CASSPYSFSTDTQYF. The CDR3 nucleotides read TGTGCCAGCAGCCCTTATAGCTTCAGCACAGATACGCAGTATTTT.

This clone turned up a few times. The chain couples TRBV30 to TRBJ2-7, with no clear D. The CDR3 loop spans 13 amino acids. The germline gives CDR1 GTSNPN, CDR2 SVGIG (reference sequence). Trimming stripped 3 bases from V and 6 bases from J, with 15 bases between. The CDR3 nucleotides are TGTGCCTGGAGGGGAACCAACCTTGGCGAGCAGTACTTC. Translation gives CAWRGTNLGEQYF.

This clone was picked up one time. V and J are TRBV6-4 and TRBJ2-7; weak D call: TRBD1 (5 bases). Trimming removed 0 bases at V and 3 bases at J, with 9 bases between. The germline V gene has CDR1 MRHNA and CDR2 SNTAGT. The CDR3 runs to 14 residues. The CDR3 sequence: CASSDSTQGYEQYF. CDR3 DNA sequence: TGTGCCAGCAGTGACTCGACGCAGGGCTACGAGCAGTACTTC.

In the case of this clone: Possible read error: a much larger clone is one base away. V is TRBV7-2 and J is TRBJ2-5, with 7 bases identical to TRBD2. CDR1 and CDR2 (germline): SGHTA, FQGNSA. This CDR3 comprises 15 residues. This CDR3 reads CASSSRGAGEEAQYF. Written as DNA, the CDR3 is TGTGCCAGCAGCTCCCGGGGCGCGGGGGAAGAGGCCCAGTACTTC.

This chain joins TRBV28 and TRBJ1-5; D remains unclear. The CDR3 spans 14 residues. The V gene's germline CDR1 is MDHEN and CDR2 SYDVKM. Deletions cut 3 bases from V and 7 bases from J, with 13 bases between. DNA of the CDR3: TGTGCCAGCAGTTTGTCGGGGATTTGGCAGCCCCAGCATTTT. It encodes CASSLSGIWQPQHF.

The chain links TRBV5-1 to TRBJ2-7; 9 nucleotides align to TRBD1. Germline CDR1 and CDR2: SGHRS and YFSETQ. J gave up 0 bases and V 4 bases, and 11 bases lay outside the gene matches. The CDR3 extends over 17 amino acids. The CDR3 bases are TGCGCCAGCAGCCACCCGGGACAGGGTCTGTCCTCCTACGAGCAGTACTTC. Its protein product is CASSHPGQGLSSYEQYF.

At least ten counts were recorded for this clone. V gene TRBV4-2 combines with J gene TRBJ2-6, with D unresolved. This CDR3 has 17 residues. CDR1 and CDR2 from the germline V gene are LGHNA and YNFKEQ. V was clipped by 1 base and J by 0 bases, with 10 bases between them. The DNA of the CDR3 is TGTGCCAGCAGCCAAGCAATGGGTCTCTCTGGGGCCAACGTCCTGACTTTC. The encoded protein is CASSQAMGLSGANVLTF.

This clone is labeled as medium-sized (0.01 to 0.1%). This chain uses TRBV30 with TRBJ2-1, with TRBD1 identical over 7 bases. V lost 4 bases and J lost 9; bases outside the gene matches: 12. CDR3 size: 14 residues. CDR1 and CDR2 (germline): GTSNPN, SVGIG (reference sequence). CDR3 in amino acids: CAWKGGVGIGEQFF. The CDR3 DNA sequence: TGTGCCTGGAAAGGGGGCGTAGGGATTGGTGAGCAGTTCTTC. The full variable domain, with the rest looked up from reference TRBV30 and TRBJ2-1, is SQTIHQWPATLVQPVGSPLSLECTVEGTSNPNLYWYRQAAGRGLQLLFYSVGIGQISSEVPQNLSASRPQDRQFILSSKKLLLSDSGFYLCAWKGGVGIGEQFFGPGTRLTVL.

The chain uses TRBV7-2 and TRBJ1-1, with D unresolved. The CDR3 has 13 residues. The germline V and J ends were trimmed by 1 base and 11 bases, with 14 bases remaining between them. Germline-derived CDR1 and CDR2 are SGHTA and FQGNSA. The CDR3 nucleotides are TGTGCCAGCAGCTTAGTTCGGGTTGGAGCGGCTTTCTTT. The encoded protein is CASSLVRVGAAFF. Filled out from reference TRBV7-2 and TRBJ1-1, the complete variable domain reads GAGVSQSPSNKVTEKGKDVELRCDPISGHTALYWYRQSLGQGLEFLIYFQGNSAPDKSGLPSDRFSAERTGGSVSTLTIQRTQQEDSAVYLCASSLVRVGAAFFGQGTRLTVV.

This clone occurred a few times. J is TRBJ2-2 and V is TRBV6-5; tentative D call: TRBD2 (6 bases). The V and J ends lost 3 bases and 3 bases respectively, with 8 bases between them. The CDR3 covers 14 residues. Per germline, CDR1 MNHEY and CDR2 SVGAGI. The CDR3 nucleotides read TGTGCCAGCAGTTATCGGGGGTACACCGGGGAGCTGTTTTTT. Translating gives CASSYRGYTGELFF.

CDR3 sequence (DNA): TGTGCCAGCAGCACCTCCGGGACAGGGGGGGACACCATATATTTT. Protein: CASSTSGTGGDTIYF. The chain carries TRBV7-2 and TRBJ1-3; 11 bases align to TRBD1. Germline CDR1 is SGHTA and CDR2 is FQGNSA. V shed 5 bases, J shed 8 bases, and the junction held 8 bases outside the gene matches. This CDR3 has 15 amino acids.

J is TRBJ2-1 and V is TRBV28; the D gene is possibly TRBD1 (5 bases). Germline CDR1 and CDR2: MDHEN and SYDVKM. The germline V and J ends were trimmed by 2 bases and 6 bases, with 17 bases remaining between them. The CDR3 spans 16 residues. The CDR3 loop is CASSLPQGLRFNEQFF. The CDR3 coding sequence is TGTGCCAGCAGTTTACCCCAGGGTCTAAGGTTCAATGAGCAGTTCTTC. The full variable domain, its missing parts supplied by reference TRBV28 and TRBJ2-1, is DVKVTQSSRYLVKRTGEKVFLECVQDMDHENMFWYRQDPGLGLRLIYFSYDVKMKEKGDIPEGYSVSREKKERFSLILESASTNQTSMYLCASSLPQGLRFNEQFFGPGTRLTVL.

J is TRBJ2-7 and V is TRBV6-5, with D hard to call. Trimming stripped 0 bases from V and 0 bases from J, with 9 bases between. The germline V gene has CDR1 MNHEY and CDR2 SVGAGI. CDR3 length equals 15 residues. The CDR3 loop reads CASSYSSASSYEQYF. The CDR3, as DNA: TGTGCCAGCAGTTACTCGAGTGCCAGCTCCTACGAGCAGTACTTC.

The V and J genes are TRBV11-2 and TRBJ1-2; D call uncertain. V was pared by 5 bases and J by 3 bases, with 10 bases between. Germline lookup yields CDR1 SGHAT and CDR2 FQNNGV. The CDR3 has 13 amino acids. The CDR3 reads CASSPQADYGYTF. The CDR3 DNA is TGTGCCAGCAGCCCGCAGGCGGACTATGGCTACACCTTC.

The rearrangement links TRBV2 to TRBJ2-1; TRBD2 aligns across 7 bases. Germline CDR1 and CDR2: SNHLY and FYNNEI. Germline trimming cut 6 bases from V and 5 bases from J; bases unmatched to any gene: 7. There are 14 residues in the CDR3. The CDR3 DNA reads as TGTGCCAGCAGGGGGGGACTACCCGACAATGAGCAGTTCTTC. Translated: CASRGGLPDNEQFF.

In this sample, this clone turned up once. This chain uses TRBV30 with TRBJ2-7, with 7 nucleotides matching TRBD2. Germline loops: CDR1 GTSNPN, CDR2 SVGIG (reference sequence). The V segment lost 4 bases and the J segment 0 bases; nucleotides outside the gene matches: 3. There are 13 residues in the CDR3. CDR3 DNA sequence: TGTGCCTGGATGCGGGGGAGCTCCTACGAGCAGTACTTC. This translates into CAWMRGSSYEQYF.

The V call is TRBV7-2, the J call TRBJ2-1, with 9 bases identical to TRBD1. With 4 bases clipped from V and 7 bases from J, the junction kept 8 bases outside the gene matches. The CDR3 extends over 15 amino acids. The germline V gene has CDR1 SGHTA and CDR2 FQGNSA. The chain's CDR3 is CASSSRTGEWNEQFF. For the CDR3, the DNA is TGTGCCAGCAGCTCCCGGACAGGGGAGTGGAATGAGCAGTTCTTC.

The chain joins TRBV18 to TRBJ2-2; 8 nucleotides agree with TRBD1. The CDR3 totals 16 residues. Germline V gives CDR1 KGHSH, CDR2 LQKENI. J was trimmed by 0 bases and V by 6 bases; bases with no gene match: 6. The DNA of the CDR3 is TGTGCCAGCTCTCGCGAACAGGGGGCGAACACCGGGGAGCTGTTTTTT. It encodes CASSREQGANTGELFF.

There are many counts of this clone. The rearrangement joins TRBV12-5 to TRBJ2-2; no reliable D call. This CDR3 spans 13 amino acids. Germline CDR1 and CDR2: LGHNT and FRNRAP. The V and J ends lost 0 bases and 8 bases respectively, with 7 bases between them. The CDR3 here is CASGLVGRGELFF. In DNA form, the CDR3 reads TGTGCTAGTGGTTTGGTTGGGCGTGGGGAGCTGTTTTTT.

This clone was seen just once. This chain uses TRBV5-1 with TRBJ1-6; TRBD1 aligns across 11 bases. Per the germline V gene, CDR1 is SGHRS and CDR2 is YFSETQ. The CDR3 spans 16 residues. The J segment lost 5 bases and the V segment lost 3 bases, leaving 4 bases of the junction unmatched. The CDR3 DNA follows: TGCGCCAGCAGCTGGGCGGGACAGGGGGATAATTCACCCCTCCACTTT. It specifies CASSWAGQGDNSPLHF.

The CDR3 region has the DNA TGCGCCAGCAGCGGGGGGACAGGATTCGCCTACGAGCAGTACTTC. Its translation is CASSGGTGFAYEQYF. This chain links TRBV5-1 with TRBJ2-7, with TRBD1 identical over 8 bases. V lost 4 bases to trimming and J lost 2 bases; unmatched junction nucleotides: 8. The CDR3 has 15 residues. Germline CDR1 and CDR2: SGHRS and YFSETQ. The full variable domain, in which reference TRBV5-1 and TRBJ2-7 provide the parts outside the CDR3, is KAGVTQTPRYLIKTRGQQVTLSCSPISGHRSVSWYQQTPGQGLQFLFEYFSETQRNKGNFPGRFSGRQFSNSRSEMNVSTLELGDSALYLCASSGGTGFAYEQYFGPGTRLTVT.

The chain links TRBV18 to TRBJ2-5; D unclear. V shed 0 bases and J shed 5 bases, with 10 bases lying between them. This CDR3 region has 14 residues. Germline lookup yields CDR1 KGHSH and CDR2 LQKENI. The CDR3 bases are TGTGCCAGCTCACCACCGGTTAGGGTTGAGACCCAGTACTTC. Its translation: CASSPPVRVETQYF.

This clone was counted only a few times. The chain joins TRBV6-7 to TRBJ1-6, with a possible D match to TRBD1 (5 bases). TRBV6-7 carries the ORF label, with uncertain function. CDR3 length: 15 residues. The V and J ends lost 2 bases and 7 bases respectively, with 12 bases between them. The CDR3, as DNA: TGTGCCAGCAGTTACGCAGGGAAGGAGAATTCACCCCTCCACTTT. As protein: CASSYAGKENSPLHF.